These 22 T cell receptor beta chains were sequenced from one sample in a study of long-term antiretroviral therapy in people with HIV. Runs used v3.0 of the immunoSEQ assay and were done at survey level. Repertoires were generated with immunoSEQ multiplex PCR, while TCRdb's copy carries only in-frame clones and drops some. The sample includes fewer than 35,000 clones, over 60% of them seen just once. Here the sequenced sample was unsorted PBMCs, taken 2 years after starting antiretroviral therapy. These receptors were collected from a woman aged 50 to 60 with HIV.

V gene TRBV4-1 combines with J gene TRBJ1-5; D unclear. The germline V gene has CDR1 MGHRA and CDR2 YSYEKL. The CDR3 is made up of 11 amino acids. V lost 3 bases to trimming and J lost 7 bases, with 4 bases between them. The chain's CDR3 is CASSQLQPQHF. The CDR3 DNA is TGCGCCAGCAGCCAGTTACAGCCCCAGCATTTT.

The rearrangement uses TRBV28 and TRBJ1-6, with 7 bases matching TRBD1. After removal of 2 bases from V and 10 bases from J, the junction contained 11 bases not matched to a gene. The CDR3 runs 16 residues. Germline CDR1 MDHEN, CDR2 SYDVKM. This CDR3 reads CASSLIVRQGRSPLHF. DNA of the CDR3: TGTGCCAGCAGTTTAATTGTGAGACAGGGAAGGTCACCCCTCCACTTT.

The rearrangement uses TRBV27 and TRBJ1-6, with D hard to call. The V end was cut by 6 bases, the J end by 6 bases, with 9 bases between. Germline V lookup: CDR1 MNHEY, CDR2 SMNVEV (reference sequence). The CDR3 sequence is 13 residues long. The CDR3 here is CASRGGFNSPLHF. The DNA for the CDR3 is TGTGCCAGCAGGGGAGGCTTTAATTCACCCCTCCACTTT.

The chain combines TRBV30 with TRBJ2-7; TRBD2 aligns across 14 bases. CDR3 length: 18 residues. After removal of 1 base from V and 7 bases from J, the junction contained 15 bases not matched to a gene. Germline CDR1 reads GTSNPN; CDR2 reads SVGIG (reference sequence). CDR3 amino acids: CAWSGWTSGGLKTGEQYF. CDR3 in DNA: TGTGCCTGGAGTGGTTGGACTAGCGGGGGGCTCAAAACGGGGGAGCAGTACTTC.

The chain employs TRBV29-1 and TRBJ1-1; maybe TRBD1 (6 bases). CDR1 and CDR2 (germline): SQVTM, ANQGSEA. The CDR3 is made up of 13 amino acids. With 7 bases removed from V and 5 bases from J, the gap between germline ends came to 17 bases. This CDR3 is CSAPTGYGTEAFF. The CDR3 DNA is TGCAGCGCCCCGACAGGTTACGGGACTGAAGCTTTCTTT.

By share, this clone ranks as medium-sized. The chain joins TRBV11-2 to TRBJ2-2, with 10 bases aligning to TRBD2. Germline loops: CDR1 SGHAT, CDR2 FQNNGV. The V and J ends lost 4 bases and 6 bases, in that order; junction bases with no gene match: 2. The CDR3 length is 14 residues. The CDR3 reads CASSYGLAAGELFF. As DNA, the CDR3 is TGTGCCAGCAGCTATGGACTAGCGGCCGGGGAGCTGTTTTTT. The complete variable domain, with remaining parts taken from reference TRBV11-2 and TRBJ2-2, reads EAGVAQSPRYKIIEKRQSVAFWCNPISGHATLYWYQQILGQGPKLLIQFQNNGVVDDSQLPKDRFSAERLKGVDSTLKIQPAKLEDSAVYLCASSYGLAAGELFFGEGSRLTVL.

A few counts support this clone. For the CDR3, the DNA is TGTGCCAGCAGCTTGTTAGCGGGGAGGTCCTACAATGAGCAGTTCTTC. This sequence encodes CASSLLAGRSYNEQFF. The rearrangement joins TRBV5-8 to TRBJ2-1, with 8 bases lining up with TRBD2. Looked up from germline, CDR1 is SGHTS and CDR2 is YDEGEE. The length of the CDR3 is 16 residues. J gave up 1 base and V 1 base, and 4 bases lay outside the gene matches.

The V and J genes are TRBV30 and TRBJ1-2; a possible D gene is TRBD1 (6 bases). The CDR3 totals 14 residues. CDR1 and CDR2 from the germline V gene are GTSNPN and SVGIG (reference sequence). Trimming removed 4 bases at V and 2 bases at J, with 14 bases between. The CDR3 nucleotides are TGTGCCTGGACCCGACAGGCGGGGAACTATGGCTACACCTTC. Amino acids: CAWTRQAGNYGYTF.

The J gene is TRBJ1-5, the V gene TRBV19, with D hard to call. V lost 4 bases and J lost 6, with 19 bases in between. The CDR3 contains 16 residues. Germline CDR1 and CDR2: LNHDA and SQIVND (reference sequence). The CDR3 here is CASSTSFLPPSQPQHF. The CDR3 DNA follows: TGTGCCAGTAGTACCTCCTTCCTTCCCCCTAGTCAGCCCCAGCATTTT.

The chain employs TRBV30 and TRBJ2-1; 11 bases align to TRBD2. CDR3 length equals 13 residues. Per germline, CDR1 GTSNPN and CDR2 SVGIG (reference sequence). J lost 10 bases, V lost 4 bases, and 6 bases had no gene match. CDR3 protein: CAWISGGAREQFF. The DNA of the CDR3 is TGTGCCTGGATTAGCGGGGGGGCGAGAGAGCAGTTCTTC.

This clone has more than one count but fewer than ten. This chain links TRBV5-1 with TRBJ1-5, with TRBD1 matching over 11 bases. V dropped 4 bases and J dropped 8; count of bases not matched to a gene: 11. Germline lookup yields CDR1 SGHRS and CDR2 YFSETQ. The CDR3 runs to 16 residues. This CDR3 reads CASSPGQGAVKEPQHF. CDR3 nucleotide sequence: TGCGCCAGCAGCCCTGGACAGGGGGCGGTGAAAGAGCCCCAGCATTTT.

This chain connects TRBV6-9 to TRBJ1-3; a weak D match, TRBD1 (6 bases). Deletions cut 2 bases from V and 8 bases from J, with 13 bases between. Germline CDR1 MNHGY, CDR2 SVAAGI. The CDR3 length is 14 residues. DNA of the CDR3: TGTGCCAGCAGTTATAGGGCAGGGGTGGACACCATATATTTT. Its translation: CASSYRAGVDTIYF.

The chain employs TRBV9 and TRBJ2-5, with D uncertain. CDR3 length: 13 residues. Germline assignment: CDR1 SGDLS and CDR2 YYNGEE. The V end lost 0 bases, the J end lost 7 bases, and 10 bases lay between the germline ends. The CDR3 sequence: CASSVDGSGTQYF. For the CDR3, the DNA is TGTGCCAGCAGCGTAGACGGATCAGGGACCCAGTACTTC. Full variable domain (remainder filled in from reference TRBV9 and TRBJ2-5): DSGVTQTPKHLITATGQRVTLRCSPRSGDLSVYWYQQSLDQGLQFLIQYYNGEERAKGNILERFSAQQFPDLHSELNLSSLELGDSALYFCASSVDGSGTQYFGPGTRLLVL.

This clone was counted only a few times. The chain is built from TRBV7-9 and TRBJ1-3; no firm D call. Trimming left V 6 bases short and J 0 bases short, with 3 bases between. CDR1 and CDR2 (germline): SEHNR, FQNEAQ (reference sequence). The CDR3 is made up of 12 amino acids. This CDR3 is CASRDSGNTIYF. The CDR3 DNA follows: TGTGCCAGCAGGGACTCTGGAAACACCATATATTTT.

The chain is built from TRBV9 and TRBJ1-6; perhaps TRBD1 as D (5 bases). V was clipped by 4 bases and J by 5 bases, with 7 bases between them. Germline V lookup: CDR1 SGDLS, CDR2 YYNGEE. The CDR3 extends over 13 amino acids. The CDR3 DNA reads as TGTGCCAGCAGCAGGGGAGATAATTCACCCCTCCACTTT. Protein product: CASSRGDNSPLHF.

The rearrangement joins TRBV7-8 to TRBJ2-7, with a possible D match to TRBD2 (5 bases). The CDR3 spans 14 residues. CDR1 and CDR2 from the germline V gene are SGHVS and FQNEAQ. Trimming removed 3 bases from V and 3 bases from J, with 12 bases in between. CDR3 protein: CASSFLGLGYEQYF. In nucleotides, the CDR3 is TGTGCCAGCAGCTTCCTTGGACTTGGCTACGAGCAGTACTTC.

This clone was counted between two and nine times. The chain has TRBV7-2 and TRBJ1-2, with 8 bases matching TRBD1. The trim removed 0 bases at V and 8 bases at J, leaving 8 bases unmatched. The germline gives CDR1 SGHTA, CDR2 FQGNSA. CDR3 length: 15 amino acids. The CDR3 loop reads CASSLAVDRDDGYTF. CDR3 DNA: TGTGCCAGCAGCTTAGCGGTGGACAGGGATGACGGCTACACCTTC.

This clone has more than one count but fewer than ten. The CDR3 sequence: CASSARTGIGFGRYEQYV. CDR3 sequence (DNA): TGTGCCAGCAGCGCCCGGACAGGGATTGGTTTCGGCCGGTACGAGCAGTACGTC. V usage is TRBV7-2 and J usage is TRBJ2-7; 8 nucleotides align to TRBD1. V shed 5 bases, J shed 4 bases, and the junction held 19 bases outside the gene matches. The length of the CDR3 is 18 residues. CDR1 is SGHTA, CDR2 FQGNSA, per germline.

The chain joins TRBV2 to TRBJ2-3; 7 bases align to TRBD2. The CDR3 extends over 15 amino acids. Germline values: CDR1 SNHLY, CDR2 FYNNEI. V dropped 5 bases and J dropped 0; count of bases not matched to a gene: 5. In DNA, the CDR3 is TGTGCCAGCAGTTTAGCGGGCCTTAGCACAGATACGCAGTATTTT. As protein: CASSLAGLSTDTQYF.

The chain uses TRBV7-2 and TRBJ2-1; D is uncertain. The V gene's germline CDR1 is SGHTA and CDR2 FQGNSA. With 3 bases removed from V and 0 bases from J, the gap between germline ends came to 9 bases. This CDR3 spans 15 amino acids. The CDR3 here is CASSFRAASYNEQFF. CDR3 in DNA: TGTGCCAGCAGCTTTCGCGCGGCCTCCTACAATGAGCAGTTCTTC.

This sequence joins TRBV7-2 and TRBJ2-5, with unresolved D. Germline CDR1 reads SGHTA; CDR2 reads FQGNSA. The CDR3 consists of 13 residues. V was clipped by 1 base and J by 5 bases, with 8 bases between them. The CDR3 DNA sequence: TGTGCCAGCAGCTTAGGGGCGTGGGAGACCCAGTACTTC. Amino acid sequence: CASSLGAWETQYF. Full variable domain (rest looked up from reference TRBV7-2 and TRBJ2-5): GAGVSQSPSNKVTEKGKDVELRCDPISGHTALYWYRQSLGQGLEFLIYFQGNSAPDKSGLPSDRFSAERTGGSVSTLTIQRTQQEDSAVYLCASSLGAWETQYFGPGTRLLVL.

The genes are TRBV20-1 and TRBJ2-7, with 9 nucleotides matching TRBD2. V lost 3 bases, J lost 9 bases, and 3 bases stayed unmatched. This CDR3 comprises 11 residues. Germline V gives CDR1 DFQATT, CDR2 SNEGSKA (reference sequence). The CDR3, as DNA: TGCAGTGCTAGGCTAGCGGGGTTGCAGTACTTC. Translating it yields CSARLAGLQYF.